Sequencing of this TCR beta chain was carried out in a study of cytomegalovirus exposure and HLA in healthy donors. The CDR3 covers 18 residues. Trimming cost V 3 bases and J 2 bases; bases outside gene matches: 13. Germline V gene lookup returns CDR1 WSHSY and CDR2 SAAADI. General observations from the study: Sequencing likely produced, as an artifact, a cluster of highly shared sequence variants. Some segments of the V type, notably TRBV6-2 and TRBV6-3, were excluded as indistinguishable. Productive rates of about 90% or about 30% were seen for most TCR beta V segments in an earlier analysis.

Although they were nominally healthy when sampled, donors likely had unrecorded immune exposures. Points on this clone: What it binds is not known.

The study ran its PCR with 60 Vbeta and 13 Jbeta primers. Some clones are missing from TCRdb's copy, which holds only in-frame ones; the method was immunoSEQ multiplex PCR. The data hold 95,000 to 150,000 clones, with over 75% observed a single time. Sequencing was carried out using PBMCs. V is TRBV10-2 and J is TRBJ2-3, with 8 bases that match TRBD2. The receptor was derived from a man under 40 in good health and CMV-seronegative. CDR3 protein: CASSEISFSGGSTDTQYF. As DNA, the CDR3 is TGCGCCAGCAGTGAAATCTCCTTCAGCGGGGGCTCCACAGATACGCAGTATTTT.